Shown below are 30 T cell receptor beta chains from a single sample sequenced in a study of blood T cell repertoires in COVID-19. The assay was immunoSEQ multiplex PCR, and TCRdb's table has in-frame clones only and misses some. The repertoire consists of 100,000 or so clones, with approximately 80% occurring once and the leading ten covering 15%. Sequencing was carried out using peripheral blood. The receptor source for this set is a woman of 80 years or more with acute or convalescent COVID-19.

The chain couples TRBV6-2 or TRBV6-3 to TRBJ2-5, with 8 positions matching TRBD1. Germline trimming cut 0 bases from V and 3 bases from J; bases unmatched to any gene: 3. This CDR3 contains 15 residues. From germline, CDR1 is MNHEY and CDR2 SVGEGT. CDR3 DNA: TGTGCCAGCAGTTACTCGGGGACAGGTAAAGAGACCCAGTACTTC. This codes for CASSYSGTGKETQYF.

This clone appeared a single time. The V call is TRBV28, the J call TRBJ2-1, with 10 bases that match TRBD2. The CDR3 is made up of 14 amino acids. V trimming: 2 bases; J trimming: 7 bases; junction bases outside the gene matches: 2. Germline V gene sequence: CDR1 MDHEN, CDR2 SYDVKM. In DNA, the CDR3 is TGTGCCAGCAGTTTACTAGCGGGAGATAATGAGCAGTTCTTC. Protein: CASSLLAGDNEQFF.

The gene calls are TRBV18 and TRBJ2-6, with 9 bases identical to TRBD1. Germline V gives CDR1 KGHSH, CDR2 LQKENI. The CDR3 loop spans 18 amino acids. The V segment lost 2 bases and the J segment 4 bases; nucleotides outside the gene matches: 9. CDR3 in DNA: TGTGCCAGCTCACCAAGGGGACAGGGAGAGATAGGGGCCAACGTCCTGACTTTC. Translated, it gives CASSPRGQGEIGANVLTF.

The chain has TRBV6-1 and TRBJ1-1; D is undetermined. The CDR3 extends over 14 amino acids. Between the trimmed V and J ends, which lost 3 bases and 1 base, there was a span of 9 bases. Germline loops: CDR1 MNHNS, CDR2 SASEGT. CDR3 sequence (DNA): TGTGCCAGCAGTGAGCAGACAACGAACACTGAAGCTTTCTTT. Amino acid sequence: CASSEQTTNTEAFF.

This clone turned up a few times. Mismatch with germline at one junction end may stem from a read error. The rearrangement uses TRBV7-9 and TRBJ2-1; 10 positions agree with TRBD2. Per germline, CDR1 SEHNR and CDR2 FQNEAQ (reference sequence). CDR3 length: 15 amino acids. This CDR3 is CGFERASGSGHEQFF. The DNA for the CDR3 is TGCGGATTTGAAAGGGCTAGCGGGAGTGGGCATGAGCAGTTCTTC.

V gene TRBV6-6 combines with J gene TRBJ2-7; no definite D call. The V gene lost 2 bases and the J gene lost 7 bases, with 6 bases spanning the gap. Germline loops: CDR1 MNHNY, CDR2 SVGAGI (reference sequence). This CDR3 region has 11 residues. The CDR3 coding sequence is TGTGCCAGCAGTTACCGTCAGGAGCAGTACGTC. Its protein product is CASSYRQEQYV.

In its sample, this clone was seen a few times. This rearrangement joins TRBV5-5 to TRBJ1-2, with D tentatively TRBD1 (6 bases). The germline gives CDR1 SGHKS, CDR2 YYEKEE (reference sequence). The length of the CDR3 is 14 residues. Trimming removed 4 bases from V and 2 bases from J, with 12 bases in between. The CDR3 region is CASSTSQGNYGYTF. The CDR3, as DNA: TGTGCCAGCAGCACCTCACAGGGAAACTATGGCTACACCTTC.

The rearrangement joins TRBV6-2 or TRBV6-3 to TRBJ2-4; D gene uncertain. V was clipped by 5 bases and J by 12 bases, with 14 bases between them. CDR1 is MNHEY and CDR2 is SVGEGT in the germline V gene. The CDR3 length is 12 residues. The CDR3 sequence is CASSPPGASQYF. The CDR3 nucleotides are TGTGCCAGCAGTCCCCCGGGTGCGTCTCAGTACTTC.

This clone appeared a few times. The chain uses TRBV7-9 and TRBJ2-2; maybe TRBD2 (6 bases). The CDR3 runs to 15 residues. V shed 0 bases and J shed 7 bases, with 12 bases lying between them. Germline V lookup: CDR1 SEHNR, CDR2 FQNEAQ (reference sequence). The CDR3 spells CASSLALGSHGELFF. DNA for the CDR3: TGTGCCAGCAGCTTAGCCCTCGGGAGTCACGGGGAGCTGTTTTTT.

This chain joins TRBV6-5 and TRBJ1-6; no firm D call. The V gene lost 7 bases and the J gene lost 0 bases, with 4 bases spanning the gap. Germline CDR1 MNHEY, CDR2 SVGAGI. CDR3 size: 13 residues. CDR3 sequence reads: CASKSSYNSPLHF. As DNA, the CDR3 is TGTGCCAGCAAGAGCTCCTATAATTCACCCCTCCACTTT.

The V and J genes are TRBV24-1 and TRBJ2-5, with D perhaps TRBD2 (5 bases). Germline loops: CDR1 KGHDR, CDR2 SFDVKD. Trimming took off 3 bases at V and 0 bases at J, with 13 bases between the two ends. The CDR3 has 16 amino acids. CDR3 residues: CATSDERERYQETQYF. The CDR3 bases are TGTGCCACCAGTGATGAGAGGGAGAGGTACCAAGAGACCCAGTACTTC.

This clone was seen at least ten times. The genes are TRBV7-6 and TRBJ2-3; the D gene is possibly TRBD2 (5 bases). V was pared by 3 bases and J by 6 bases, with 10 bases between. Germline V gene lookup returns CDR1 SGHVS and CDR2 FNYEAQ. CDR3 length: 13 amino acids. CDR3 residues: CASSFKSGDTQYF. In nucleotides, the CDR3 is TGTGCCAGCAGCTTCAAGTCGGGGGATACGCAGTATTTT.

V is TRBV5-1 and J is TRBJ2-5; 8 bases map to TRBD2. J was trimmed by 5 bases and V by 2 bases; bases with no gene match: 11. This CDR3 has 16 residues. CDR1 SGHRS and CDR2 YFSETQ come from the germline V gene. This CDR3 is CASSFEGRGEKETQYF. The CDR3, as DNA: TGCGCCAGCAGCTTCGAAGGGCGGGGGGAAAAGGAGACCCAGTACTTC.

The chain is built from TRBV3-1 (or the pseudogene TRBV3-2) and TRBJ1-5; maybe TRBD1 (6 bases). V was clipped by 2 bases and J by 7 bases, with 12 bases between them. The CDR3 has 14 amino acids. The germline V gene encodes CDR1 LGHDT and CDR2 YNNKEL (reference sequence). The CDR3 region has the DNA TGTGCCAGCAGCCAAAGATCAGGGGAGCAGCCCCAGCATTTT. It yields the protein CASSQRSGEQPQHF.

The chain combines TRBV6-1 with TRBJ2-1, with 12 bases matching TRBD2. CDR3 length: 15 residues. Trimming cost V 5 bases and J 4 bases; bases outside gene matches: 3. Germline CDR1 is MNHNS and CDR2 is SASEGT. The CDR3 is CASSWGTSGYNEQFF. As DNA, the CDR3 is TGTGCCAGCAGTTGGGGGACTAGCGGGTACAATGAGCAGTTCTTC.

V is TRBV28 and J is TRBJ1-2; 12 bases align to TRBD1. V lost 5 bases, J lost 4 bases, and 2 bases stayed unmatched. This CDR3 has 14 residues. Germline V lookup: CDR1 MDHEN, CDR2 SYDVKM. The CDR3 sequence is CASSGTGGLYGYTF. For the CDR3, the DNA is TGTGCCAGCAGTGGGACAGGGGGCCTCTATGGCTACACCTTC.

This sequence joins TRBV15 and TRBJ2-3, with a possible D match to TRBD2 (6 bases). V was trimmed by 5 bases and J by 1 base, leaving 13 bases between them. CDR1 is LNHNV, CDR2 YYDKDF, per germline (reference sequence). CDR3 length: 15 residues. CDR3 sequence (DNA): TGTGCCACCAGCCTCCAGCGGGTTGGCACAGATACGCAGTATTTT. This encodes CATSLQRVGTDTQYF.

The chain joins TRBV11-2 to TRBJ2-3; TRBD1 aligns across 9 bases. CDR1 and CDR2 from the germline V gene are SGHAT and FQNNGV. The CDR3 extends over 17 amino acids. The junction had 11 bases not matched to a gene; V was cut back by 3 bases and J by 4 bases. CDR3 protein: CASSLLPGTGYSDTQYF. The CDR3 DNA follows: TGTGCCAGCAGCTTGTTACCCGGGACAGGGTATTCAGATACGCAGTATTTT.

The chain joins TRBV2 to TRBJ1-1; D is unresolved. There are 13 residues in the CDR3. CDR1 is SNHLY, CDR2 FYNNEI, per germline. Trimming took off 7 bases at V and 1 base at J, with 10 bases between the two ends. In nucleotides, the CDR3 is TGTGCCAGCACTGGTCCCAGGAACACTGAAGCTTTCTTT. It codes for CASTGPRNTEAFF. The full variable domain, rest sourced from reference TRBV2 and TRBJ1-1, is EPEVTQTPSHQVTQMGQEVILRCVPISNHLYFYWYRQILGQKVEFLVSFYNNEISEKSEIFDDQFSVERPDGSNFTLKIRSTKLEDSAMYFCASTGPRNTEAFFGQGTRLTVV.

The V gene is TRBV4-1, the J gene TRBJ2-1; 16 bases map to TRBD2. Per germline, CDR1 MGHRA and CDR2 YSYEKL. The CDR3 loop spans 18 amino acids. V was clipped by 6 bases and J by 9 bases; unmatched bases: 14. CDR3 loop: CASRQSPGTSGRASEQFF. In nucleotides, the CDR3 is TGCGCCAGCAGACAATCTCCCGGGACTAGCGGGAGGGCCAGTGAGCAGTTCTTC.

The chain carries TRBV6-6 and TRBJ2-2, with D possibly TRBD2 on 6 matching bases. Trimming took 7 bases from V and 0 from J, leaving 15 bases between them. CDR1 is MNHNY, CDR2 SVGAGI, per germline (reference sequence). The CDR3 contains 16 residues. In nucleotides, the CDR3 is TGTGCCAGCAAAAAAGAGGGAGGACCGAACACCGGGGAGCTGTTTTTT. Translating gives CASKKEGGPNTGELFF.

CDR3 region: CAISPGTSTDTQYF. CDR3 DNA: TGTGCCATCAGTCCCGGGACTAGTACAGATACGCAGTATTTT. The rearrangement uses TRBV10-3 and TRBJ2-3, with 8 bases identical to TRBD2. V gave up 5 bases and J gave up 3 bases; unmatched junction bases: 4. The CDR3 covers 14 residues. Germline-derived CDR1 and CDR2 are ENHRY and SYGVKD.

The rearrangement joins TRBV6-5 to TRBJ2-4; 9 positions match TRBD1. There are 13 residues in the CDR3. V lost 6 bases, J lost 4 bases, and 1 base stayed unmatched. Per germline, CDR1 MNHEY and CDR2 SVGAGI. The chain's CDR3 is CASRGTGKNIQYF. CDR3 DNA sequence: TGTGCCAGCAGGGGGACAGGGAAAAACATTCAGTACTTC.

This clone was counted a few times. The chain carries TRBV15 and TRBJ2-3; 7 positions agree with TRBD2. This CDR3 contains 18 residues. With V trimmed by 5 bases and J by 9 bases, 23 bases remained unmatched. From germline, CDR1 is LNHNV and CDR2 YYDKDF (reference sequence). The CDR3 coding sequence is TGTGCCACCAGCCGGAGTGGCCGAAGGCTAGCGGCAAATGACACGCAGTATTTT. It codes for CATSRSGRRLAANDTQYF.

This clone occurred once. The J gene is TRBJ2-3, the V gene TRBV6-5; 10 bases align to TRBD2. This CDR3 contains 15 residues. V shed 8 bases and J 3 bases; nucleotides not matched to a gene: 8. Per germline, CDR1 MNHEY and CDR2 SVGAGI. Here the CDR3 DNA reads TGTGCCAGCGAATTGAGCGGGAGGGGAACAGATACGCAGTATTTT. The encoded protein is CASELSGRGTDTQYF.

The chain links TRBV5-1 to TRBJ2-6; D is unresolved. This CDR3 spans 14 amino acids. Trimming pared 5 bases from V and 1 base from J, leaving 7 bases between. Germline V gene lookup returns CDR1 SGHRS and CDR2 YFSETQ. The CDR3 coding sequence is TGCGCCAGCAGTCTGGAGTCTGGGGCCAACGTCCTGACTTTC. Its translation: CASSLESGANVLTF.

This clone has only a few counts. V is TRBV3-1 (or the pseudogene TRBV3-2) and J is TRBJ2-1; D is ambiguous. The CDR3 is made up of 14 amino acids. Per germline, CDR1 LGHDT and CDR2 YNNKEL (reference sequence). Trimming took 4 bases from V and 6 from J, leaving 13 bases between them. As DNA, the CDR3 is TGTGCCAGCAGCCTGCAATTAGTCGTCAATGAGCAGTTCTTC. Amino acids: CASSLQLVVNEQFF.

This clone was detected once. The rearrangement uses TRBV7-9 and TRBJ1-2; D possibly corresponds to TRBD1 (6 bases). The CDR3 totals 13 residues. Germline V lookup: CDR1 SEHNR, CDR2 FQNEAQ (reference sequence). V lost 5 bases, J lost 4 bases, and 11 bases lay in between. The CDR3 nucleotides read TGTGCCAGCAGCCTACAGGGCGGCTATGGCTACACCTTC. Protein product: CASSLQGGYGYTF.

This clone came up a few times. The rearrangement joins TRBV5-4 to TRBJ2-1; 9 bases map to TRBD2. The length of the CDR3 is 16 residues. The trim removed 2 bases at V and 4 bases at J, leaving 7 bases unmatched. Germline-derived CDR1 and CDR2 are SGHNT and YYREEE (reference sequence). In nucleotides, the CDR3 is TGTGCCAGCAGCTTTTCCGTACTAGCGGGTTACAATGAGCAGTTCTTC. Residues: CASSFSVLAGYNEQFF.

J is TRBJ1-2 and V is TRBV9, with 8 bases that match TRBD1. CDR3 length equals 14 residues. The ends lost 3 bases at V and 2 bases at J; junction bases unmatched: 3. In germline, CDR1 is SGDLS, CDR2 YYNGEE. This CDR3 is CASSAGQGNYGYTF. The CDR3 nucleotides are TGTGCCAGCAGCGCCGGACAGGGAAACTATGGCTACACCTTC.